This T cell receptor beta chain was sequenced in a study of T cell responses to AZD1222 COVID-19 vaccine. Study-wide results and caveats: After two AZD1222 doses, spike-specific TCR breadth and depth rose versus day 0. Only five to seven AZD1222 recipients were seropositive at baseline. Clonal diversity may have been underestimated in mostly white British donors.

Only in-frame clones appear in the TCRdb table, and some are missing; sequencing was by immunoSEQ multiplex PCR. The repertoire consists of around 140,000 clones, with about nine tenths occurring once and the leading ten covering less than 1.3%. Second doses that came at about 4 or about 12 weeks were put together. Germline loops: CDR1 GTSNPN, CDR2 SVGIG (reference sequence). The CDR3 is made up of 12 amino acids. Trimming removed 5 bases from V and 9 bases from J, with 14 bases in between. About this clone itself: Its antigen is unknown.

This clonotype was sampled from an adult who received the AZD1222 COVID-19 vaccine. The gene calls are TRBV30 and TRBJ2-4; D is perhaps TRBD1 or TRBD2 (7 bases each). Sequenced material: peripheral blood, taken 28 days after the second AZD1222 dose. For the CDR3, the DNA is TGTGCCTGGGGCCAGGGGGGGAGCATTCAGTACTTC. Translated: CAWGQGGSIQYF.